This T cell receptor (beta chain) was retrieved from a study of shared clonotypes between healthy human individuals. The V and J ends lost 4 bases and 5 bases respectively, with 5 bases between them. The CDR3 consists of 11 residues. Germline V gives CDR1 SGHTA, CDR2 FQGNSA. Turning to this clone: Its antigen is as yet unknown. A read error may be the cause here, since a much bigger clone is one base away. At the DNA level, this CDR3 is encoded by other sequences in the same sample as well.

Study outcomes and limitations: Only blood was sampled; tissue repertoires likely differ.

In replicate PCRs of sorted subsets, roughly 200 ng DNA, approximately 32,000 T cell genomes, was used. Using immunoSEQ multiplex PCR, the repertoire was profiled, and TCRdb retains in-frame clones only, with some absent. The sample consists of under 1,100,000 clones, around 78% of them appearing once. The clonotype was recovered from a man aged 18 to 29 in good health. Some clones in this sample may be carry-over from other donors' samples. The sequenced material came from memory CD4+ T cells from PBMCs. Indicated subset: CD45RA-negative fraction. The chain carries TRBV7-2 and TRBJ2-5; TRBD2 might be the D (5 bases). The CDR3 DNA reads as TGTGCCAGCAGCTCGGGGGAGACCCAGTACTTC. Amino acids: CASSSGETQYF.